Here is one T cell receptor beta chain with its context. No antigen is known for it. Expressed TCRB transcripts were sequenced because the entire RNA isolate underwent reverse transcription. Repertoires were generated with immunoSEQ multiplex PCR, while TCRdb's copy carries only in-frame clones and drops some. The table shows around 650,000 clones, with around 11% occurring only once. This sample stems from a study of beta chain features in type 1 diabetes. Study conclusions and caveats: Shorter TCRB CDR3s, moderately but significantly so, marked every one of the four CD4+ subsets in Type 1 diabetes patients. TCRB repertoires of naive, central memory and Treg cells appeared more similar among patients than among healthy donors.

A heparinised blood draw that averaged about 116 mL was obtained once from each donor. The receptor's source is a man aged 30 to 45 with type 1 diabetes. The material sequenced was naive CD4+ T cells from blood.

CDR3 DNA: TGTGCCTGGAGTGTACAGCCCGCAAACTATGGCTACACCTTC. As protein: CAWSVQPANYGYTF. The chain couples TRBV30 to TRBJ1-2; D not resolved. The ends were cut back, 0 bases at V and 2 bases at J, with 10 bases in the middle. Germline CDR1 and CDR2: GTSNPN and SVGIG (reference sequence). This CDR3 contains 14 residues. Using reference TRBV30 and TRBJ1-2 for the parts outside the CDR3, the full variable domain is SQTIHQWPATLVQPVGSPLSLECTVEGTSNPNLYWYRQAAGRGLQLLFYSVGIGQISSEVPQNLSASRPQDRQFILSSKKLLLSDSGFYLCAWSVQPANYGYTFGSGTRLTVV.